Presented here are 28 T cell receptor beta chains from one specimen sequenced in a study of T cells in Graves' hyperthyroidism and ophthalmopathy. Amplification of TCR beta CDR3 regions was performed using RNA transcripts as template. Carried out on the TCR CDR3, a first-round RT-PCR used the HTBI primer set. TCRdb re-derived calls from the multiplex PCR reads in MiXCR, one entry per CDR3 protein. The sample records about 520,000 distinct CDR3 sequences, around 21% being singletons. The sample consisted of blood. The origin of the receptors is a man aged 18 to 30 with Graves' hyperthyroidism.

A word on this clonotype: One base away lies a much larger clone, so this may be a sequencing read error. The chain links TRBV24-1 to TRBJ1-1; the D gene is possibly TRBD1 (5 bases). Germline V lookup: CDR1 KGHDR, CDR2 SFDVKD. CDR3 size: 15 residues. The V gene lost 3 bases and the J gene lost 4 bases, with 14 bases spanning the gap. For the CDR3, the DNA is TGTGCCACCAGTGATCCTGGACGGGGGGGCACTGAAGCTTTCTTT. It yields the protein CATSDPGRGGTEAFF.

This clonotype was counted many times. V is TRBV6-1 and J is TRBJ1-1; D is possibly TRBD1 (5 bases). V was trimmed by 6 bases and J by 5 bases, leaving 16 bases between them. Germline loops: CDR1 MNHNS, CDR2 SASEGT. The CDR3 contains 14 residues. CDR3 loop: CASRATVGGTEAFF. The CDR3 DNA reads TGTGCCAGCAGAGCGACAGTGGGAGGGACTGAAGCTTTCTTT.

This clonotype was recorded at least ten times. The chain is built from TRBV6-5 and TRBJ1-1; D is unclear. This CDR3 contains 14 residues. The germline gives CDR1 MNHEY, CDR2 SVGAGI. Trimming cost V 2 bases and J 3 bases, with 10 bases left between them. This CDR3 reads CASSYRAGDTEAFF. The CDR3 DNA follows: TGTGCCAGCAGTTACCGGGCGGGTGACACTGAAGCTTTCTTT.

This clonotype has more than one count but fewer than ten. Written as DNA, the CDR3 is TGCGCCAGCAGCTTGGAAGGCGACTACGAGCAGTACTTC. Its translation: CASSLEGDYEQYF. The genes are TRBV5-1 and TRBJ2-7; the D is unclear. With 0 bases removed from V and 3 bases from J, the gap between germline ends came to 7 bases. The CDR3 has 13 amino acids. Germline V gives CDR1 SGHRS, CDR2 YFSETQ.

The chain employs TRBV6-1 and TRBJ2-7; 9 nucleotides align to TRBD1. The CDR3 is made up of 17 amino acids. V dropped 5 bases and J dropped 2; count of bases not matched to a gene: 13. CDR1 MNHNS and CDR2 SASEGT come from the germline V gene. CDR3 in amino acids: CASSTPPGQGLPYEQYF. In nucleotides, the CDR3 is TGTGCCAGCAGTACGCCCCCGGGACAGGGTCTTCCCTACGAGCAGTACTTC.

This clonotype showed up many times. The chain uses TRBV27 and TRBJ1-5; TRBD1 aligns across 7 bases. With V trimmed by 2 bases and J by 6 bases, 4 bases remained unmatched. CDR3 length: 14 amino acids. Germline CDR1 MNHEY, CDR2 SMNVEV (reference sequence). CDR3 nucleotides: TGTGCCAGCAGTTTAGGAGGGGGCGCTCAGCCCCAGCATTTT. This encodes CASSLGGGAQPQHF.

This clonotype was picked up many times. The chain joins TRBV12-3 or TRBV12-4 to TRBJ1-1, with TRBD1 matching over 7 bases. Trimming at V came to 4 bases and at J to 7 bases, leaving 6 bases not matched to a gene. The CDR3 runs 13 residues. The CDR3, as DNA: TGTGCCAGCAGTTCCAGGGGGTCCCTTGAAGCTTTCTTT. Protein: CASSSRGSLEAFF.

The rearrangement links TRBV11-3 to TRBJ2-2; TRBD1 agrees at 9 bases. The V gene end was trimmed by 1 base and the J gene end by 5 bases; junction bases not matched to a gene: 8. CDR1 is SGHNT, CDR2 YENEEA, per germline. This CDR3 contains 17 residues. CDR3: CASSLVSTGGRTGELFF. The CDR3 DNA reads TGTGCCAGCAGCTTAGTGTCCACAGGGGGCAGAACCGGGGAGCTGTTTTTT.

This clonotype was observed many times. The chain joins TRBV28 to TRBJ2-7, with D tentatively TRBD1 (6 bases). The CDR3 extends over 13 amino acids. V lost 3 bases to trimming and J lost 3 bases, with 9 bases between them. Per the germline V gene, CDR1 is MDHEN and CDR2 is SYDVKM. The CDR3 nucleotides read TGTGCCAGCAGTTTTTCGGACAGCTACGAGCAGTACTTC. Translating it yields CASSFSDSYEQYF.

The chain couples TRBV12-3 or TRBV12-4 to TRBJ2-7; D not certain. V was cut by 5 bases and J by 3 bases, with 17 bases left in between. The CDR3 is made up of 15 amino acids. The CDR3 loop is CASSPEGFTFYEQYF. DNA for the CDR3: TGTGCCAGCAGTCCAGAAGGGTTCACCTTCTACGAGCAGTACTTC.

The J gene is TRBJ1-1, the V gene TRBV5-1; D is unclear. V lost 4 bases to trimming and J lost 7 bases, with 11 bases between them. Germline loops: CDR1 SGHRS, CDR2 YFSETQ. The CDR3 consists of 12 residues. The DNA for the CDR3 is TGCGCCAGCAGCATGCTGGGAAATGAAGCTTTCTTT. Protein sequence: CASSMLGNEAFF.

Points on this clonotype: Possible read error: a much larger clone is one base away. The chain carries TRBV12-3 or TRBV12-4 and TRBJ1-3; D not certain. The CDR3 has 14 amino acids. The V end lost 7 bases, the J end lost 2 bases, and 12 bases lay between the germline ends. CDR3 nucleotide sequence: TGTGCCAGCACCTCGGAGAGCCCTGGAAACACCATATATTTT. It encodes CASTSESPGNTIYF.

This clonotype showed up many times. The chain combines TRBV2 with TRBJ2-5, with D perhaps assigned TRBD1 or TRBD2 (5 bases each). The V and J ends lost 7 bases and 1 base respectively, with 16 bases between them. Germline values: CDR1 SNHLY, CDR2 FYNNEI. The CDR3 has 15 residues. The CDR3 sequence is CASTGSRDGQETQYF. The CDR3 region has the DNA TGTGCCAGCACAGGATCACGGGACGGCCAAGAGACCCAGTACTTC.

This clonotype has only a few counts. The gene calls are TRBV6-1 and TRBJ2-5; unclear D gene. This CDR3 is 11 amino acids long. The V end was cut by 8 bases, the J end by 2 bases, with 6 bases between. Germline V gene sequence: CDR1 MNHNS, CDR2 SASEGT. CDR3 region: CASAEQETQYF. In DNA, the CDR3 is TGTGCCAGCGCAGAACAAGAGACCCAGTACTTC.

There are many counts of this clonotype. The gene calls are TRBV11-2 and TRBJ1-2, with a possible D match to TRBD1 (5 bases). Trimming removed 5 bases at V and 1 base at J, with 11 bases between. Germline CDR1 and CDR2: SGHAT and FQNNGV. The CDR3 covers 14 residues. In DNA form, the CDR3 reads TGTGCCAGCAGCCCCAGAGGGGTTAACTATGGCTACACCTTC. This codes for CASSPRGVNYGYTF. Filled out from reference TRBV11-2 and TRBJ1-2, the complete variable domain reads EAGVAQSPRYKIIEKRQSVAFWCNPISGHATLYWYQQILGQGPKLLIQFQNNGVVDDSQLPKDRFSAERLKGVDSTLKIQPAKLEDSAVYLCASSPRGVNYGYTFGSGTRLTVV.

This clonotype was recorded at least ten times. The CDR3 sequence is CASSYGLAGDQETQYF. CDR3 in DNA: TGTGCCAGCAGTTACGGTCTAGCGGGGGACCAAGAGACCCAGTACTTC. This chain links TRBV6-5 with TRBJ2-5; 10 nucleotides match TRBD2. This CDR3 comprises 16 residues. Germline values: CDR1 MNHEY, CDR2 SVGAGI. The ends lost 2 bases at V and 0 bases at J; junction bases unmatched: 3.

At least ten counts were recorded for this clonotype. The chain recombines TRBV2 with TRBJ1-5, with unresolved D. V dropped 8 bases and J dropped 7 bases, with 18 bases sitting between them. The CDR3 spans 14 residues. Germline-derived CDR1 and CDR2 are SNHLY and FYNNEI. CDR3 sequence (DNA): TGTGCCAGCGGCGTTACGACTTTTGGCCAGCCCCAGCATTTT. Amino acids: CASGVTTFGQPQHF.

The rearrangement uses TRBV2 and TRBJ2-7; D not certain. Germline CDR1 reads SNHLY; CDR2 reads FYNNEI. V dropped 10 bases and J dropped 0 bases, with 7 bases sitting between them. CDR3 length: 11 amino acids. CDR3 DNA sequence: TGTGCCACCCGGGCCTCCTACGAGCAGTACTTC. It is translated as CATRASYEQYF.

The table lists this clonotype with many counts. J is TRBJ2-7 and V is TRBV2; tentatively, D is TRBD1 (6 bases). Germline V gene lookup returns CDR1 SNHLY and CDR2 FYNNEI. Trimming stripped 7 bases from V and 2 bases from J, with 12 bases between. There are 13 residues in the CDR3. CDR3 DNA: TGTGCCAGCACTAACAGACAGGCCTACGAGCAGTACTTC. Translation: CASTNRQAYEQYF.

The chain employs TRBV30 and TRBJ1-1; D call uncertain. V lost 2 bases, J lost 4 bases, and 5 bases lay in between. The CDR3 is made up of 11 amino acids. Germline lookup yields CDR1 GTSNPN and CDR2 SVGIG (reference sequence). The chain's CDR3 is CAWSSGTEAFF. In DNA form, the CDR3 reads TGTGCCTGGAGTTCAGGCACTGAAGCTTTCTTT.

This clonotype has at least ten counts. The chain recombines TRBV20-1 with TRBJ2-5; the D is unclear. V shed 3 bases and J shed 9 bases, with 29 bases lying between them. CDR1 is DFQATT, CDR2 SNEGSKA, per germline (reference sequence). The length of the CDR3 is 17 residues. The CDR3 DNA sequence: TGCAGTGCTAGCGGATCTCTCCTACAACCGGGTACCTGGGCCCAGTACTTC. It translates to CSASGSLLQPGTWAQYF.

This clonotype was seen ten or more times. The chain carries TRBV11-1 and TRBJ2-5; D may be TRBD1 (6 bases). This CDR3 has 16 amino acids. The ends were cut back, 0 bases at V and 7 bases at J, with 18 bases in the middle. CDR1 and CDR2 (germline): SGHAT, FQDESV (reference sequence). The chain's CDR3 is CASSLARDISGRTQYF. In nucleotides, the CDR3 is TGTGCCAGCAGCTTAGCCCGGGACATCTCGGGTCGGACCCAGTACTTC.

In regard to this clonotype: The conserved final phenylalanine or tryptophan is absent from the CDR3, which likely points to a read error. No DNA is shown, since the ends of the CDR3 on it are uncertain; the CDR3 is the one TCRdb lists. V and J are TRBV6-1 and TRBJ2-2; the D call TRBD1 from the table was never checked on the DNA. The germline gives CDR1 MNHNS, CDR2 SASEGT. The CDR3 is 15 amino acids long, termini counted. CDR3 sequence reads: CASSRTGHNTGELCL.

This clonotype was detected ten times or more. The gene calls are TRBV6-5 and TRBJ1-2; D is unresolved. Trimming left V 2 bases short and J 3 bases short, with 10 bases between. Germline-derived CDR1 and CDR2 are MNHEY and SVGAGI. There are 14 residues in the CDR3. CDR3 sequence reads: CASSYLTGDYGYTF. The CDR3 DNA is TGTGCCAGCAGTTACCTGACGGGTGACTATGGCTACACCTTC.

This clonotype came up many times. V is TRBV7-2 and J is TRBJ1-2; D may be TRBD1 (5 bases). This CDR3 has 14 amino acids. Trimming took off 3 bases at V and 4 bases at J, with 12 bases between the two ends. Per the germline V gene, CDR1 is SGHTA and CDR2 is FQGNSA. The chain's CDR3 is CASSFTGEPYGYTF. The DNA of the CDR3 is TGTGCCAGCAGCTTCACGGGGGAACCCTATGGCTACACCTTC.

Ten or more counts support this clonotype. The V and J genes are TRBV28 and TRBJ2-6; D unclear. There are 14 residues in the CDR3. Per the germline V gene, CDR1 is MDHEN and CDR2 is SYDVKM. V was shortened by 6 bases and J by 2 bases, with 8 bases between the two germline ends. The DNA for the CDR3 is TGTGCCAGCAGGCCTACAGCTGGGGCCAACGTCCTGACTTTC. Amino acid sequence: CASRPTAGANVLTF.

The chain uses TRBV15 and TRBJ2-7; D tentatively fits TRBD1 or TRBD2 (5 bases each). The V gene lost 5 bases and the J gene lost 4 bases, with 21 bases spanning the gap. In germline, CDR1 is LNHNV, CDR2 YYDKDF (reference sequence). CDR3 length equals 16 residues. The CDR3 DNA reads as TGTGCCACCAGCGAGGGGAAGTATGGCTCCTATTACGAGCAGTACTTC. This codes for CATSEGKYGSYYEQYF.

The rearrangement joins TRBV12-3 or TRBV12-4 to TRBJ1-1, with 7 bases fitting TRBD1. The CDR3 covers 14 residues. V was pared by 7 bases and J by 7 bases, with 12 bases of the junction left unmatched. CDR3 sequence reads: CASISQDRSVEAFF. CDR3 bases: TGTGCCAGCATTTCGCAGGACAGGTCTGTTGAAGCTTTCTTT.